The 22 T cell receptor beta chains reported below all come from one sample, sequenced in a study of T cell repertoires in cytomegalovirus infection. TCRdb re-called the reads through MiXCR, storing one row per CDR3 protein. The sample yields about a million distinct CDR3 sequences, 31% seen once. No antigen is known for these receptors. Here the sequenced sample was cultured CD8+ T cells from PBMCs, taken from culture after CMV antigen stimulation. The receptor source for this set is a human donor in good health (CMV status not recorded). Some clones in this sample may be carry-over from other donors' samples.

The rearrangement uses TRBV6-6 and TRBJ1-5; D is possibly TRBD1 (6 bases). The CDR3 runs to 16 residues. V was trimmed by 0 bases and J by 7 bases, leaving 16 bases between them. Germline values: CDR1 MNHNY, CDR2 SVGAGI (reference sequence). Here the CDR3 reads CASSYSRNRERQPQHF. The DNA of the CDR3 is TGTGCCAGCAGTTACTCGAGGAACAGGGAGCGCCAGCCCCAGCATTTT.

This chain uses TRBV5-1 with TRBJ2-5; D ambiguous. Trimming removed 1 base from V and 4 bases from J, with 11 bases in between. CDR1 is SGHRS, CDR2 YFSETQ, per germline. CDR3 length equals 14 residues. CDR3 protein: CASSLHGKVETQYF. In nucleotides, the CDR3 is TGCGCCAGCAGCTTGCATGGGAAGGTAGAGACCCAGTACTTC.

This clonotype was observed many times. The rearrangement joins TRBV7-2 to TRBJ2-1; D unresolved. Looked up from germline, CDR1 is SGHTA and CDR2 is FQGNSA. The germline V and J ends were trimmed by 7 bases and 5 bases, with 15 bases remaining between them. The CDR3 runs to 14 residues. The CDR3 DNA sequence: TGTGCCAGCAACCTTCTTCCGGACCACAATGAGCAGTTCTTC. Its translation: CASNLLPDHNEQFF.

About this clonotype: Because the CDR3 is missing its conserved closing phenylalanine or tryptophan, this is likely a read error. The CDR3 sequence: CASTPGNTGELFS. CDR3 coding DNA: TGTGCTAGTACACCCGGGAACACCGGGGAGCTGTTTTCT. The J gene is TRBJ2-2, the V gene TRBV12-5; D gene ambiguous. Germline CDR1 is LGHNT and CDR2 is FRNRAP. The CDR3 extends over 13 amino acids. The V gene lost 8 bases and the J gene lost 1 base, with 8 bases spanning the gap.

This clonotype showed up just a few times. The J gene is TRBJ2-1, the V gene TRBV12-3 or TRBV12-4; TRBD1 aligns across 9 bases. This CDR3 has 15 residues. Trimming cost V 5 bases and J 6 bases; bases outside gene matches: 8. CDR3 protein: CASSPSRDRVNEQFF. For the CDR3, the DNA is TGTGCCAGCAGTCCGTCCCGGGACAGGGTCAATGAGCAGTTCTTC.

This clonotype was seen a few times. The chain couples TRBV12-3 or TRBV12-4 to TRBJ2-3; 10 bases agree with TRBD2. Germline trimming cut 4 bases from V and 2 bases from J; bases unmatched to any gene: 6. The CDR3 extends over 16 amino acids. CDR3 sequence reads: CASSSHLAGATDTQYF. CDR3 in DNA: TGTGCCAGCAGTTCTCATCTAGCGGGGGCCACAGATACGCAGTATTTT.

On this clonotype: The junction shows a germline mismatch at one end, possibly a read error. This chain connects TRBV5-4 to TRBJ2-1, with 11 bases lining up with TRBD1. Germline assignment: CDR1 SGHNT and CDR2 YYREEE (reference sequence). The CDR3 is 15 amino acids. In nucleotides, the CDR3 is TGTGGCAGCAGCTTACCGGGACAGGGGGTGGGTGAGCAGTTCTTC. This codes for CGSSLPGQGVGEQFF.

CDR3 sequence (DNA): TGTGCCAGCAGCTTGGAAATGAGCGGGGTATACAATGAGCAGTTCTTC. It specifies CASSLEMSGVYNEQFF. The V and J genes are TRBV11-3 and TRBJ2-1; 7 nucleotides align to TRBD2. CDR3 length: 16 amino acids. Germline V CDR1 and CDR2: SGHNT, YENEEA. Unmatched junction bases numbered 9, after V lost 3 bases and J lost 4 bases.

This clonotype has a handful of counts. The V and J genes are TRBV7-9 and TRBJ1-1; unclear D gene. In germline, CDR1 is SEHNR, CDR2 FQNEAQ (reference sequence). The CDR3 contains 15 residues. The V end lost 0 bases, the J end lost 0 bases, and 8 bases lay between the germline ends. CDR3 DNA sequence: TGTGCCAGCAGCTTAGCCACGACGGTGAACACTGAAGCTTTCTTT. The encoded protein is CASSLATTVNTEAFF.

This rearrangement joins TRBV9 to TRBJ2-1; 12 bases agree with TRBD1. The CDR3 is 16 amino acids. V was clipped by 0 bases and J by 8 bases; unmatched bases: 6. Germline CDR1 reads SGDLS; CDR2 reads YYNGEE. The CDR3 spells CASSVEGTGGQDEQFF. In nucleotides, the CDR3 is TGTGCCAGCAGCGTAGAGGGGACAGGGGGCCAGGATGAGCAGTTCTTC. Combining the CDR3 with reference TRBV9 and TRBJ2-1 gives the whole variable domain DSGVTQTPKHLITATGQRVTLRCSPRSGDLSVYWYQQSLDQGLQFLIQYYNGEERAKGNILERFSAQQFPDLHSELNLSSLELGDSALYFCASSVEGTGGQDEQFFGPGTRLTVL.

This chain joins TRBV12-3 or TRBV12-4 and TRBJ1-1, with a possible D match to TRBD1 (6 bases). Trimming pared 5 bases from V and 3 bases from J, leaving 16 bases between. The CDR3 sequence is 15 residues long. The CDR3 loop reads CASSPTGPVDTEAFF. The CDR3, as DNA: TGTGCCAGCAGTCCCACAGGGCCGGTGGACACTGAAGCTTTCTTT.

The V and J genes are TRBV7-6 and TRBJ1-1, with a tentative D call TRBD1 (5 bases). V lost 4 bases, J lost 3 bases, and 12 bases lay in between. Per the germline V gene, CDR1 is SGHVS and CDR2 is FNYEAQ. The CDR3 is 14 amino acids. In nucleotides, the CDR3 is TGTGCCAGCAGCTCCGCCGTGGGGGACACTGAAGCTTTCTTT. This translates into CASSSAVGDTEAFF.

This clonotype was recorded a few times. This chain links TRBV27 with TRBJ2-7; tentatively, D is TRBD1 or TRBD2 (5 bases each). Germline CDR1 is MNHEY and CDR2 is SMNVEV (reference sequence). This CDR3 contains 14 residues. Trimming pared 6 bases from V and 9 bases from J, leaving 21 bases between. CDR3: CASSNSGPALGQYF. The CDR3 nucleotides are TGTGCCAGCAGCAACTCGGGACCCGCACTGGGGCAGTACTTC.

The table lists this clonotype with a few counts. The chain links TRBV4-1 to TRBJ2-7; D is uncertain. Germline lookup yields CDR1 MGHRA and CDR2 YSYEKL. The CDR3 contains 12 residues. Trimming took 1 base from V and 5 from J, leaving 6 bases between them. The CDR3 region is CASSQGANEQYF. The CDR3 DNA reads as TGCGCCAGCAGCCAAGGGGCCAACGAGCAGTACTTC.

This chain's CDR3 is CASSLLAGPVEGYTF. CDR3 DNA sequence: TGTGCCAGCAGCTTACTGGCAGGCCCCGTCGAGGGCTACACCTTC. V usage is TRBV7-8 and J usage is TRBJ1-2; no firm D call. The CDR3 has 15 amino acids. In germline, CDR1 is SGHVS, CDR2 FQNEAQ. The V gene lost 2 bases and the J gene lost 8 bases, with 18 bases spanning the gap.

Only a few counts were recorded for this clonotype. This chain connects TRBV7-2 to TRBJ1-1, with 12 nucleotides matching TRBD1. The germline gives CDR1 SGHTA, CDR2 FQGNSA. The CDR3 consists of 16 residues. V gave up 5 bases and J gave up 4 bases; unmatched junction bases: 8. The CDR3 nucleotides are TGTGCCAGCAGCCCGGGACAGGGGGCCAGGGGCACTGAAGCTTTCTTT. Encoded protein: CASSPGQGARGTEAFF.

The chain recombines TRBV5-8 with TRBJ2-7; no clear D gene. Germline-derived CDR1 and CDR2 are SGHTS and YDEGEE. V shed 3 bases and J shed 2 bases, with 9 bases lying between them. The CDR3 is 13 residues long. The CDR3 sequence is CASSSTRAYEQYV. DNA for the CDR3: TGTGCCAGCAGCTCAACAAGGGCCTACGAGCAGTACGTC.

There are many counts of this clonotype. The chain combines TRBV7-9 with TRBJ2-5, with 11 positions matching TRBD2. Germline CDR1 is SEHNR and CDR2 is FQNEAQ (reference sequence). This CDR3 has 19 amino acids. The V and J ends lost 3 bases and 0 bases, in that order; junction bases with no gene match: 12. The CDR3 bases are TGTGCCAGCAGCTTCTTGTGGTCTACGGGACTAGCGGACCAAGAGACCCAGTACTTC. As protein: CASSFLWSTGLADQETQYF.

The genes are TRBV6-2 or TRBV6-3 and TRBJ2-7; 12 nucleotides match TRBD1. Trimming took 4 bases from V and 6 from J; bases not matched to a gene: 7. This CDR3 contains 15 residues. Germline loops: CDR1 MNHEY, CDR2 SVGEGT. CDR3 bases: TGTGCCAGCAGTTGGAAAGGGACAGGGGGCGGCGAGCAGTACGTC. Amino acids: CASSWKGTGGGEQYV.

The chain combines TRBV4-1 with TRBJ2-7; D is tentatively TRBD1 or TRBD2 (6 bases each). Per the germline V gene, CDR1 is MGHRA and CDR2 is YSYEKL. The CDR3 sequence is 14 residues long. Trimming stripped 0 bases from V and 3 bases from J, with 9 bases between. CDR3 DNA: TGCGCCAGCAGCCAAGATGGGGGGCTCTACGAGCAGTACTTC. It translates to CASSQDGGLYEQYF.

The rearrangement joins TRBV7-2 to TRBJ2-6, with D possibly being TRBD1 (5 bases). V gave up 8 bases and J gave up 8 bases, with 16 bases separating them. Germline-derived CDR1 and CDR2 are SGHTA and FQGNSA. This CDR3 has 14 amino acids. The CDR3 bases are TGTGCCAGCGGTAGTCTCAAGGGGACCAACGTCCTGACTTTC. It specifies CASGSLKGTNVLTF.

The sample holds many counts of this clonotype. The J gene is TRBJ2-3, the V gene TRBV7-2; TRBD2 aligns across 8 bases. The germline CDR1 and CDR2 sequences are SGHTA and FQGNSA. This CDR3 is built from 19 residues. The junction had 18 bases not matched to a gene; V was cut back by 5 bases and J by 2 bases. The CDR3 DNA follows: TGTGCCAGCAGCCTTACTTGGGGTGGCGGGGGGTCACCCACAGATACGCAGTATTTT. Protein: CASSLTWGGGGSPTDTQYF.